This TCR beta chain stems from a study of identical twins. Per germline, CDR1 GTSNPN and CDR2 SVGIG (reference sequence). The CDR3 totals 13 residues. V was shortened by 0 bases and J by 3 bases, with 8 bases between the two germline ends. TCRdb redid the calling of the 5' RACE reads with MiXCR, one entry per CDR3 protein. Among some 760,000 distinct CDR3 sequences, about 20% were seen once, and the ten largest hold around 12%. The same sample was also studied in work on T cells expressing NK-cell markers. That work states: Obtained from sorted CD3+CD56+NKG2C+, CD3+CD56+NKG2C- and CD3+CD56-NKG2C+ T cells were the TCR beta repertoires. Seven HCMV-seropositive donors and one seronegative donor made up the eight sequenced donors. Sorting of alpha-beta TCR T cells alone was achieved in several experiments with an anti-gamma-delta TCR antibody.

The clonotype was recovered from a woman aged 18-29 years in good health. The sequencing input was PBMCs. V gene TRBV30 combines with J gene TRBJ1-1; D gene unclear. The CDR3 loop reads CAWSVLWDTEAFF. CDR3 nucleotides: TGTGCCTGGAGTGTACTGTGGGACACTGAAGCTTTCTTT.